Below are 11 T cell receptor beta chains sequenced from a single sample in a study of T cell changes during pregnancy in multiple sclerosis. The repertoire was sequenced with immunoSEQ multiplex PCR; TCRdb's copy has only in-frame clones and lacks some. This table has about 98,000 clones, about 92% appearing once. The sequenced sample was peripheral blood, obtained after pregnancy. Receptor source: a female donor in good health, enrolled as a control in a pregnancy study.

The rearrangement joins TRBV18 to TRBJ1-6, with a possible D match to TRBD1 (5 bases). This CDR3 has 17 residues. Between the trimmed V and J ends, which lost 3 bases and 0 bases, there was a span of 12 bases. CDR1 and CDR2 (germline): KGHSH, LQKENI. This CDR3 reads CASSPKDIRSYNSPLHF. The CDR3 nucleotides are TGTGCCAGCTCACCCAAGGACATCCGCTCCTATAATTCACCCCTCCACTTT.

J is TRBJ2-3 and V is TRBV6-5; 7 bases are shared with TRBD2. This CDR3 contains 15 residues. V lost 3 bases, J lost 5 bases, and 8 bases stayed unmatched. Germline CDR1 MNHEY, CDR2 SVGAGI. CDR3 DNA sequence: TGTGCCAGCAGTTATGTGGCGGGAGCCGGAGATACGCAGTATTTT. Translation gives CASSYVAGAGDTQYF.

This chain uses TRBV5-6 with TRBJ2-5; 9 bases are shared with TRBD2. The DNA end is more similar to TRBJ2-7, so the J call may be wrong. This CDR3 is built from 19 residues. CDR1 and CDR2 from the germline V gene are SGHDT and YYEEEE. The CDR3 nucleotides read TGTGCCAGCAGCTCATTACCCGGGACAGACCCTAGCGGGGCCTACGAGCAGTACTTC. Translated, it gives CASSSLPGTDPSGAYEQYF.

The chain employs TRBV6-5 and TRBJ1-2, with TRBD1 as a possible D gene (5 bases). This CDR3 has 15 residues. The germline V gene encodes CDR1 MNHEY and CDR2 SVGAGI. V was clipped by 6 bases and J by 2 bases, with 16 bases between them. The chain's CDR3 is CASSYGRGANYGYTF. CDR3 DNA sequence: TGTGCCAGCAGCTACGGTCGCGGGGCCAACTATGGCTACACCTTC.

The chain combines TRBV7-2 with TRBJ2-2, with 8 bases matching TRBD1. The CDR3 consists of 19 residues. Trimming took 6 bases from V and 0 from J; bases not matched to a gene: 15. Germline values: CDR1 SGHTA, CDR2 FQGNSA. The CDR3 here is CASRGGRGRGMANTGELFF. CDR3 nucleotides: TGTGCCAGCAGGGGAGGCAGGGGGCGCGGAATGGCGAACACCGGGGAGCTGTTTTTT.

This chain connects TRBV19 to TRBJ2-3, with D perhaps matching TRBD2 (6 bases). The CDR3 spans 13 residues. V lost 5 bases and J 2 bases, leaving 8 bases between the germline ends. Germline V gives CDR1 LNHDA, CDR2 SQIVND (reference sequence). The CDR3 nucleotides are TGTGCCAGTAGTCCGGGACTCACAGATACGCAGTATTTT. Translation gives CASSPGLTDTQYF. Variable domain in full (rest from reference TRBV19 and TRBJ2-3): DGGITQSPKYLFRKEGQNVTLSCEQNLNHDAMYWYRQDPGQGLRLIYYSQIVNDFQKGDIAEGYSVSREKKESFPLTVTSAQKNPTAFYLCASSPGLTDTQYFGPGTRLTVL.

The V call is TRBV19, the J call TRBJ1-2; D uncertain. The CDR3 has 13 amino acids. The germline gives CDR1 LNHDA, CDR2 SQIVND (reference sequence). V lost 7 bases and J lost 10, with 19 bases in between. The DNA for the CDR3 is TGTGCCAGTACCCCCGACGGACTCCGTGCCTACACCTTC. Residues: CASTPDGLRAYTF. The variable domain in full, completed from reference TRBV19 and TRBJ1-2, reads DGGITQSPKYLFRKEGQNVTLSCEQNLNHDAMYWYRQDPGQGLRLIYYSQIVNDFQKGDIAEGYSVSREKKESFPLTVTSAQKNPTAFYLCASTPDGLRAYTFGSGTRLTVV.

CDR3 sequence (DNA): TGTGCCAGCAGTGACTGGGGGCACGGGGAGCTGTTTTTT. Protein product: CASSDWGHGELFF. The genes are TRBV6-4 and TRBJ2-2; D possibly corresponds to TRBD1 (6 bases). The CDR3 is 13 amino acids. CDR1 MRHNA and CDR2 SNTAGT come from the germline V gene. Between the trimmed V and J ends, which lost 1 base and 7 bases, there was a span of 7 bases.

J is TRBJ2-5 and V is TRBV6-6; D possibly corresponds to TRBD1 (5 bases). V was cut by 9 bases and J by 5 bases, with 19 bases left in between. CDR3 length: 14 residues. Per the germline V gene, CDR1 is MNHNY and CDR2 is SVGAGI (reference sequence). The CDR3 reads CASTWSKGQETQYF. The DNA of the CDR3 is TGTGCCAGTACGTGGAGCAAGGGGCAGGAGACCCAGTACTTC.

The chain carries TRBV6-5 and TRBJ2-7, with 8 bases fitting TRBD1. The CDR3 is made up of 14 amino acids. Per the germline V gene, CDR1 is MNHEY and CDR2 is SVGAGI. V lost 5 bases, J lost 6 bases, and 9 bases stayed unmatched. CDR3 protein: CASSTGGIVGEQYF. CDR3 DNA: TGTGCCAGCAGTACAGGGGGAATAGTGGGCGAGCAGTACTTC.

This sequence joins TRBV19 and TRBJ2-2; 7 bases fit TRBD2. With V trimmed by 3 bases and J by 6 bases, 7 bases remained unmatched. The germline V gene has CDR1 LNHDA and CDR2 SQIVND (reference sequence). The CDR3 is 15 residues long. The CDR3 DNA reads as TGTGCCAGTAGTATCGGAAGGGAGGGCGCCGGGGAGCTGTTTTTT. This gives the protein CASSIGREGAGELFF.